Listed below are T cell receptor beta chains from one sample, sequenced in a study of beta chain features in type 1 diabetes. Only in-frame clones appear in the TCRdb table, and some are missing; sequencing was by immunoSEQ multiplex PCR. The data show some 700,000 clones, about an eighth seen once. The specimen was naive CD4+ T cells from blood. The receptors stem from a man between 18 and 29 years old with type 1 diabetes. CDR3s include the opening cysteine and the closing phenylalanine or tryptophan. A D gene is named only where the DNA matches it firmly. Clone size, where shown, is once, few, many, or a class for clones that have expanded.

abundance	v_gene	j_gene	d_gene	CDR3aa	CDR3nt
.	TRBV7-9	TRBJ2-2	.	CASSTTGGELFF	TGTGCCAGCAGCACCACCGGTGGGGAGCTGTTTTTT
.	TRBV5-8	TRBJ1-1	.	CASRFYTEAFF	TGTGCCAGCAGATTCTACACTGAAGCTTTCTTT
.	TRBV12-5	TRBJ2-4	.	CASGTTGIQYF	TGTGCTAGTGGTACCACGGGCATTCAGTACTTC
few	TRBV13	TRBJ2-7	.	CASSATVSVQYF	TGTGCCAGCAGCGCGACAGTTTCGGTGCAGTACTTC
few	TRBV28	TRBJ1-2	.	CASGSGSLIDGYTF	TGTGCCAGCGGCTCGGGGAGCTTGATTGATGGCTACACCTTC
.	TRBV13	TRBJ2-7	.	CASSLLPQTYEQYF	TGTGCCAGCAGCTTATTGCCCCAGACCTACGAGCAGTACTTC
.	TRBV7-8	TRBJ2-5	TRBD1	CASSPVDRGSRYKETQYF	TGTGCCAGCAGCCCGGTGGACAGGGGCAGCCGCTACAAAGAGACCCAGTACTTC
.	TRBV6-6	TRBJ1-1	.	CASIPSGETTEAFF	TGTGCCAGCATCCCCTCGGGGGAGACAACTGAAGCTTTCTTT
few	TRBV6-1	TRBJ2-7	.	CASFSPAGSHYEQYF	TGTGCCAGTTTTTCTCCGGCAGGGTCCCACTACGAGCAGTACTTC
.	TRBV5-1	TRBJ2-4	.	CASSLGQKNIQYF	TGCGCCAGCAGCTTGGGACAGAAAAACATTCAGTACTTC
.	TRBV27	TRBJ1-4	.	CASIRRREPSREKLFF	TGTGCCAGCATCCGACGTAGGGAGCCTTCTCGGGAAAAACTGTTTTTT
few	TRBV29-1	TRBJ1-2	.	CSVVTWTASFYGYTF	TGCAGCGTTGTAACATGGACAGCTAGTTTCTATGGCTACACCTTC
few	TRBV18	TRBJ1-4	.	CASSPFPPATNEKLFF	TGTGCCAGCTCACCCTTTCCCCCTGCAACTAATGAAAAACTGTTTTTT
.	TRBV7-9	TRBJ2-7	TRBD2	CASSFSGEGSYEQYF	TGTGCCAGCAGCTTCTCTGGGGAGGGGTCCTACGAGCAGTACTTC
few	TRBV29-1	TRBJ1-2	.	CSVVAGNLGTNYGYTF	TGCAGCGTTGTAGCGGGGAATTTGGGGACGAACTATGGCTACACCTTC